These 19 T cell receptor beta chains were all obtained from the same sample, sequenced in a study of identical twins. A single record per CDR3 protein comes from TCRdb applying MiXCR to the 5' RACE reads. The sample includes 650,000 to 750,000 distinct CDR3 sequences, 21% of them seen just once. Separately, the same data were catalogued under a study of T cells expressing NK-cell markers.

The specimen was PBMCs. The receptor source for this set is a woman under 30 in good health.

This clonotype was detected ten times or more. This chain connects TRBV9 to TRBJ2-2, with D hard to call. Trimming took off 6 bases at V and 8 bases at J, with 14 bases between the two ends. This CDR3 comprises 13 residues. Per germline, CDR1 SGDLS and CDR2 YYNGEE. The CDR3 DNA sequence: TGTGCCAGCACCCCGCTCCCGTCGGGGGAGCTGTTTTTT. Protein: CASTPLPSGELFF.

This chain uses TRBV20-1 with TRBJ1-3; D possibly corresponds to TRBD1 (5 bases). The germline CDR1 and CDR2 sequences are DFQATT and SNEGSKA (reference sequence). Trimming left V 2 bases short and J 0 bases short, with 11 bases between. The length of the CDR3 is 15 residues. The CDR3 here is CSARTTANSGNTIYF. Written as DNA, the CDR3 is TGCAGTGCTAGAACGACAGCGAACTCTGGAAACACCATATATTTT.

This clonotype was recorded a few times. The chain carries TRBV30 and TRBJ2-7; 7 bases are a match to TRBD1. The CDR3 has 11 residues. Losses at the gene ends were 0 bases for V and 12 bases for J; bases not matched to a gene: 5. Germline V gives CDR1 GTSNPN, CDR2 SVGIG (reference sequence). The CDR3 protein is CAWSVQGFPYF. CDR3 nucleotide sequence: TGTGCCTGGAGTGTACAGGGGTTTCCGTACTTC.

This clonotype has only a few counts. As DNA, the CDR3 is TGTGCCAGCAGCCGGGACAGGGGTTGGACTGAAGCTTTCTTT. Protein sequence: CASSRDRGWTEAFF. The chain couples TRBV3-1 to TRBJ1-1, with 10 bases aligning to TRBD1. The junction had 4 bases not matched to a gene; V was cut back by 4 bases and J by 5 bases. This CDR3 comprises 14 residues. Germline CDR1 is LGHDT and CDR2 is YNNKEL (reference sequence).

There are a few counts of this clonotype. The rearrangement uses TRBV20-1 and TRBJ2-1; possibly TRBD2 for D (6 bases). This CDR3 has 13 residues. V was cut by 2 bases and J by 9 bases, with 14 bases left in between. CDR1 is DFQATT, CDR2 SNEGSKA, per germline (reference sequence). This CDR3 reads CSARRTMGGEQFF. The CDR3 DNA reads as TGCAGTGCTAGACGGACTATGGGGGGTGAGCAGTTCTTC.

This clonotype was found a few times. A junction end diverges from the germline sequence, so it may reflect a read error. The chain links TRBV20-1 to TRBJ2-4; 10 bases match TRBD1. This CDR3 is 14 amino acids long. Germline V gene lookup returns CDR1 DFQATT and CDR2 SNEGSKA (reference sequence). Here the CDR3 DNA reads TGCAGTGTTAGAGGACAGGGGGAGAAAGACATTCAGTACTTC. Its protein is CSVRGQGEKDIQYF.

This chain links TRBV12-3 or TRBV12-4 with TRBJ2-3; D possibly corresponds to TRBD2 (6 bases). This CDR3 is 19 amino acids long. The germline V and J ends were trimmed by 5 bases and 0 bases, with 24 bases remaining between them. CDR3 amino acids: CASSLYTGTPGVSTDTQYF. The CDR3 coding sequence is TGTGCCAGCAGTCTTTACACCGGGACTCCCGGCGTGAGCACAGATACGCAGTATTTT.

This clonotype was found a few times. The V call is TRBV5-1, the J call TRBJ2-7; the D gene could be TRBD1 or TRBD2 (5 bases each). Trimming pared 1 base from V and 5 bases from J, leaving 10 bases between. Germline loops: CDR1 SGHRS, CDR2 YFSETQ. This CDR3 contains 13 residues. This CDR3 is CASSLIRGDEQYF. The DNA for the CDR3 is TGCGCCAGCAGCTTGATTCGGGGCGACGAGCAGTACTTC.

This clonotype was counted a few times. The rearrangement joins TRBV7-9 to TRBJ1-1; no definite D call. CDR1 SEHNR and CDR2 FQNEAQ come from the germline V gene (reference sequence). Trimming removed 5 bases at V and 7 bases at J, with 11 bases between. The CDR3 sequence is 12 residues long. The CDR3 spells CASSPHDHEAFF. CDR3 DNA: TGTGCCAGCAGCCCTCACGATCATGAAGCTTTCTTT.

The chain couples TRBV5-1 to TRBJ2-1, with 11 bases aligning to TRBD2. CDR3 length: 17 residues. Germline V gene lookup returns CDR1 SGHRS and CDR2 YFSETQ. V was pared by 2 bases and J by 4 bases, with 8 bases of the junction left unmatched. The CDR3 DNA sequence: TGCGCCAGCAGCTTCCCTCAAACTAGCGGGAGTTACAATGAGCAGTTCTTC. Translated: CASSFPQTSGSYNEQFF.

V is TRBV6-5 and J is TRBJ2-1; 10 bases align to TRBD2. The CDR3 contains 17 residues. The V gene end was trimmed by 4 bases and the J gene end by 1 base; junction bases not matched to a gene: 7. Germline V gene lookup returns CDR1 MNHEY and CDR2 SVGAGI. The DNA for the CDR3 is TGTGCCAGCAGTTTTGAGCGGGGGGGCCAATCCTACAATGAGCAGTTCTTC. Translating it yields CASSFERGGQSYNEQFF.

The J gene is TRBJ2-1, the V gene TRBV7-2, with D tentatively TRBD1 (6 bases). The CDR3 has 15 residues. Germline CDR1 SGHTA, CDR2 FQGNSA. Trimming removed 5 bases at V and 7 bases at J, with 18 bases between. This CDR3 is CASSPGVTSLNEQFF. The CDR3, as DNA: TGTGCCAGCAGCCCAGGGGTAACGTCGTTGAATGAGCAGTTCTTC. The full variable domain, in which reference TRBV7-2 and TRBJ2-1 provide the parts outside the CDR3, is GAGVSQSPSNKVTEKGKDVELRCDPISGHTALYWYRQSLGQGLEFLIYFQGNSAPDKSGLPSDRFSAERTGGSVSTLTIQRTQQEDSAVYLCASSPGVTSLNEQFFGPGTRLTVL.

The rearrangement links TRBV3-1 to TRBJ2-3; possible D gene TRBD2, 5 bases. Germline V gene lookup returns CDR1 LGHDT and CDR2 YNNKEL (reference sequence). V shed 1 base and J shed 1 base, with 12 bases lying between them. The CDR3 extends over 16 amino acids. The CDR3 loop reads CASSQAVGVGTDTQYF. The CDR3 bases are TGTGCCAGCAGCCAAGCTGTGGGAGTTGGCACAGATACGCAGTATTTT.

The chain combines TRBV5-5 with TRBJ2-1; TRBD2 agrees at 10 bases. This CDR3 has 12 residues. Germline V lookup: CDR1 SGHKS, CDR2 YYEKEE (reference sequence). With 7 bases clipped from V and 9 bases from J, the junction kept 4 bases outside the gene matches. In DNA, the CDR3 is TGTGCCAGCCTAGCGGGAGCCGCTGAGCAGTTCTTC. This translates into CASLAGAAEQFF.

This clonotype has just a few counts. This chain links TRBV7-9 with TRBJ2-7; TRBD2 aligns across 9 bases. Germline assignment: CDR1 SEHNR and CDR2 FQNEAQ (reference sequence). After removal of 5 bases from V and 6 bases from J, the junction contained 8 bases not matched to a gene. The CDR3 has 14 amino acids. The CDR3 DNA sequence: TGTGCCAGCAGCCATAGCGGGAGAGGAACCGAGCAGTACTTC. Translating it yields CASSHSGRGTEQYF.

V is TRBV30 and J is TRBJ2-1; D gene unclear. This CDR3 is 15 amino acids long. V shed 0 bases and J shed 3 bases, with 12 bases lying between them. Germline V gives CDR1 GTSNPN, CDR2 SVGIG (reference sequence). CDR3 loop: CAWSVGLPRYNEQFF. DNA of the CDR3: TGTGCCTGGAGTGTAGGGCTACCTCGCTACAATGAGCAGTTCTTC.

The chain is built from TRBV15 and TRBJ1-5; D not certain. This CDR3 has 15 residues. The germline CDR1 and CDR2 sequences are LNHNV and YYDKDF (reference sequence). Trimming cost V 4 bases and J 4 bases, with 14 bases left between them. Written as DNA, the CDR3 is TGTGCCACCAGCAACCGGGCAGCCAGGAATCAGCCCCAGCATTTT. Protein product: CATSNRAARNQPQHF.

The CDR3 protein is CASSLFLAGGHDTQYF. Here the CDR3 DNA reads TGTGCCAGCAGCTTATTTCTAGCGGGGGGGCATGATACGCAGTATTTT. The chain carries TRBV11-2 and TRBJ2-3; 12 bases agree with TRBD2. The CDR3 length is 16 residues. Germline trimming cut 2 bases from V and 6 bases from J; bases unmatched to any gene: 6. Per the germline V gene, CDR1 is SGHAT and CDR2 is FQNNGV.

This clonotype was counted at least ten times. V and J are TRBV5-1 and TRBJ2-6; D gene unclear. This CDR3 is 14 amino acids long. The V end lost 5 bases, the J end lost 0 bases, and 6 bases lay between the germline ends. The germline V gene has CDR1 SGHRS and CDR2 YFSETQ. CDR3 amino acids: CASRVLSGANVLTF. The CDR3 DNA is TGCGCCAGCAGGGTCCTCTCTGGGGCCAACGTCCTGACTTTC. Complete variable domain (other parts from reference TRBV5-1 and TRBJ2-6): KAGVTQTPRYLIKTRGQQVTLSCSPISGHRSVSWYQQTPGQGLQFLFEYFSETQRNKGNFPGRFSGRQFSNSRSEMNVSTLELGDSALYLCASRVLSGANVLTFGAGSRLTVL.